Presented here are 9 T cell receptor beta chains from one specimen sequenced in a study of CD8+ T cells in alopecia areata. cDNA reverse transcribed from extracted RNA served as the sequencing template. Clones were sequenced by immunoSEQ multiplex PCR, and TCRdb holds only the in-frame ones, with some missing. Among about 110,000 clones listed, roughly 60% were seen once. Material for sequencing was CD8+ T cells sorted from blood. These receptors were collected from a human donor in good health.

CDR3 sequence: CASTPGQGGYEQYF. The CDR3 DNA sequence: TGTGCCAGCACCCCGGGACAGGGGGGGTACGAGCAGTACTTC. This chain uses TRBV9 with TRBJ2-7; 11 bases agree with TRBD1. The germline V gene encodes CDR1 SGDLS and CDR2 YYNGEE. CDR3 length: 14 residues. J gave up 4 bases and V 6 bases, and 6 bases lay outside the gene matches.

V usage is TRBV29-1 and J usage is TRBJ2-4; no reliable D call. Germline V gene lookup returns CDR1 SQVTM and CDR2 ANQGSEA. The length of the CDR3 is 14 residues. Trimming shortened V by 7 bases and J by 8 bases, and 21 bases separated the two germline ends. The CDR3, as DNA: TGCAGCGACAGACTTTTGAGTAATCGGGACATTCAGTACTTC. Translated: CSDRLLSNRDIQYF.

This chain uses TRBV5-6 with TRBJ2-2; TRBD1 might be the D (5 bases). Germline CDR1 and CDR2: SGHDT and YYEEEE. Trimming left V 4 bases short and J 1 base short, with 8 bases between. The CDR3 length is 14 residues. In nucleotides, the CDR3 is TGTGCCAGCAGCCCGACAGTGAACACCGGGGAGCTGTTTTTT. This translates into CASSPTVNTGELFF.

This clone has more than one count but fewer than ten. This chain uses TRBV29-1 with TRBJ1-2; D might be TRBD1 (6 bases). The CDR3 covers 13 residues. Germline values: CDR1 SQVTM, CDR2 ANQGSEA. The V end lost 3 bases, the J end lost 4 bases, and 12 bases lay between the germline ends. CDR3 protein: CSVDRGAGYGYTF. In nucleotides, the CDR3 is TGCAGCGTTGACCGGGGGGCGGGCTATGGCTACACCTTC.

The sample holds a few counts of this clone. The chain recombines TRBV19 with TRBJ2-7; 10 nucleotides line up with TRBD1. This CDR3 region has 14 residues. Losses at the gene ends were 5 bases for V and 5 bases for J; bases not matched to a gene: 6. Germline V gene data show CDR1 as LNHDA and CDR2 as SQIVND (reference sequence). The CDR3: CASSPGQGFHEQYF. CDR3 sequence (DNA): TGTGCCAGTAGTCCGGGACAGGGGTTCCACGAGCAGTACTTC.

This clone turned up a few times. This chain connects TRBV27 to TRBJ2-6; D is tentatively TRBD1 or TRBD2 (5 bases each). Trimming cost V 2 bases and J 0 bases, with 5 bases left between them. The CDR3 covers 15 residues. Germline V gene lookup returns CDR1 MNHEY and CDR2 SMNVEV (reference sequence). In DNA form, the CDR3 reads TGTGCCAGCAGTTTAGGGACCTCTGGGGCCAACGTCCTGACTTTC. As protein: CASSLGTSGANVLTF.

The genes are TRBV25-1 and TRBJ1-1; D is uncertain. The germline V and J ends were trimmed by 3 bases and 6 bases, with 11 bases remaining between them. Germline CDR1 reads MGHDK; CDR2 reads SYGVNS. CDR3 length equals 13 residues. The CDR3 region is CASSEARFAEAFF. In nucleotides, the CDR3 is TGTGCCAGCAGTGAGGCCAGGTTCGCTGAAGCTTTCTTT.

This clone was found a few times. The chain carries TRBV13 and TRBJ1-6, with D perhaps matching TRBD1 (5 bases). The CDR3 length is 15 residues. Germline lookup yields CDR1 PRHDT and CDR2 FYEKMQ (reference sequence). V lost 4 bases to trimming and J lost 8 bases, with 15 bases between them. The CDR3 loop reads CASSSRALGDSPLHF. CDR3 nucleotide sequence: TGTGCCAGCAGCTCCAGGGCTCTCGGGGATTCACCCCTCCACTTT.

V and J are TRBV29-1 and TRBJ2-5, with no clear D. The V and J ends lost 8 bases and 1 base respectively, with 14 bases between them. Per the germline V gene, CDR1 is SQVTM and CDR2 is ANQGSEA. This CDR3 is 13 amino acids long. The CDR3 coding sequence is TGCAGCCTACGGGCAGCCGTCCAAGAGACCCAGTACTTC. It is translated as CSLRAAVQETQYF.